These 13 T cell receptor beta chains came from one sample sequenced in a study of blood T cell repertoires in COVID-19. The protocol was immunoSEQ multiplex PCR, while the TCRdb copy is restricted to in-frame clones and leaves out a portion. Of about 350,000 clones listed, 88% are singletons. Sequences were obtained from peripheral blood. These receptors were obtained from a woman aged 70 to 79 with COVID-19, enrolled during active disease.

This chain uses TRBV6-5 with TRBJ2-1; perhaps TRBD1 as D (5 bases). The germline V and J ends were trimmed by 2 bases and 10 bases, with 15 bases remaining between them. Germline CDR1 MNHEY, CDR2 SVGAGI. The CDR3 is 14 residues long. The CDR3 is CASSYGRTSGEQFF. CDR3 coding DNA: TGTGCCAGCAGTTACGGCCGAACCTCAGGGGAGCAGTTCTTC.

The CDR3 DNA sequence: TGTGCCAGCGAAGCCACTACCGGGGGGGCCTATGGCTACACCTTC. Translation gives CASEATTGGAYGYTF. This chain uses TRBV28 with TRBJ1-2, with D perhaps TRBD1 (6 bases). Germline loops: CDR1 MDHEN, CDR2 SYDVKM. V was trimmed by 8 bases and J by 4 bases, leaving 20 bases between them. The CDR3 consists of 15 residues.

V gene TRBV4-1 combines with J gene TRBJ1-1, with D perhaps TRBD1 (5 bases). CDR1 and CDR2 (germline): MGHRA, YSYEKL. This CDR3 is built from 17 residues. Trimming took 0 bases from V and 6 from J, leaving 20 bases between them. Here the CDR3 reads CASSQDGSSPWGAEAFF. The CDR3 region has the DNA TGCGCCAGCAGCCAAGACGGATCGAGCCCCTGGGGCGCTGAAGCTTTCTTT.

This chain joins TRBV5-8 and TRBJ1-4; D uncertain. The CDR3 is 16 amino acids. Germline V CDR1 and CDR2: SGHTS, YDEGEE. Trimming removed 4 bases at V and 0 bases at J, with 13 bases between. The CDR3 sequence: CASSLESSPTNEKLFF. The CDR3 DNA is TGTGCCAGCAGCCTGGAATCTTCCCCAACTAATGAAAAACTGTTTTTT. Using reference TRBV5-8 and TRBJ1-4 for the parts outside the CDR3, the full variable domain is EAGVTQSPTHLIKTRGQQATLRCSPISGHTSVYWYQQALGLGLQFLLWYDEGEERNRGNFPPRFSGRQFPNYSSELNVNALELEDSALYLCASSLESSPTNEKLFFGSGTQLSVL.

This chain uses TRBV30 with TRBJ2-1, with 14 bases fitting TRBD2. The CDR3 spans 17 residues. In germline, CDR1 is GTSNPN, CDR2 SVGIG (reference sequence). The V and J ends lost 3 bases and 4 bases, in that order; junction bases with no gene match: 8. The CDR3, as DNA: TGTGCCTGGAGCATCGGGACTAGCGGGGGCCTATACAATGAGCAGTTCTTC. Its protein is CAWSIGTSGGLYNEQFF.

This clone came up a few times. CDR3 sequence: CSVVSDTSSGNTIYF. CDR3 in DNA: TGCAGCGTTGTTTCAGACACGAGCTCTGGAAACACCATATATTTT. The J gene is TRBJ1-3, the V gene TRBV29-1; D unresolved. V shed 4 bases and J shed 0 bases, with 13 bases lying between them. Germline CDR1 SQVTM, CDR2 ANQGSEA. The CDR3 is made up of 15 amino acids.

The rearrangement links TRBV9 to TRBJ1-3, with D tentatively TRBD1 (5 bases). The CDR3 length is 14 residues. Germline V lookup: CDR1 SGDLS, CDR2 YYNGEE. V was clipped by 0 bases and J by 7 bases, with 11 bases between them. CDR3 coding DNA: TGTGCCAGCAGCGTAGGGACAACCGGGAACACCATATATTTT. It yields the protein CASSVGTTGNTIYF.

The rearrangement joins TRBV11-2 to TRBJ1-3; D ambiguous. Germline loops: CDR1 SGHAT, CDR2 FQNNGV. Deletions cut 8 bases from V and 0 bases from J, with 11 bases between. The CDR3 runs 14 residues. CDR3 region: CASAQIFSGNTIYF. The CDR3 region has the DNA TGTGCCAGCGCCCAGATTTTCTCTGGAAACACCATATATTTT.

Of note for this clone: The same CDR3 arises from other DNA sequences in this sample as well. The CDR3 here is CSARGGGYGYTF. The CDR3 DNA reads as TGCAGCGCCCGAGGGGGCGGGTATGGCTACACCTTC. The chain uses TRBV29-1 and TRBJ1-2, with 7 bases aligning to TRBD1. Germline lookup yields CDR1 SQVTM and CDR2 ANQGSEA. V lost 7 bases to trimming and J lost 5 bases; unmatched junction nucleotides: 7. The CDR3 is 12 amino acids. Drawing the rest from reference TRBV29-1 and TRBJ1-2, the complete variable domain is SAVISQKPSRDICQRGTSLTIQCQVDSQVTMMFWYRQQPGQSLTLIATANQGSEATYESGFVIDKFPISRPNLTFSTLTVSNMSPEDSSIYLCSARGGGYGYTFGSGTRLTVV.

The gene calls are TRBV7-6 and TRBJ2-5, with D possibly matching TRBD2 (5 bases). Deletions cut 3 bases from V and 0 bases from J, with 5 bases between. The CDR3 covers 13 residues. Germline V CDR1 and CDR2: SGHVS, FNYEAQ. DNA of the CDR3: TGTGCCAGCAGCTTCGGGAACCAAGAGACCCAGTACTTC. It encodes CASSFGNQETQYF.

V gene TRBV2 combines with J gene TRBJ2-4, with D possibly matching TRBD1 (6 bases). In germline, CDR1 is SNHLY, CDR2 FYNNEI. Deletions cut 7 bases from V and 0 bases from J, with 13 bases between. The CDR3 has 15 amino acids. CDR3 in amino acids: CASTRDNIAKNIQYF. CDR3 DNA: TGTGCCAGCACTCGGGACAATATAGCCAAAAACATTCAGTACTTC.

The chain has TRBV4-3 and TRBJ2-5; TRBD2 agrees at 8 bases. V lost 0 bases, J lost 5 bases, and 5 bases stayed unmatched. Germline V lookup: CDR1 LGHNA, CDR2 YSLEER. CDR3 length: 15 amino acids. CDR3 amino acids: CASSQDRSSGETQYF. CDR3 nucleotide sequence: TGCGCCAGCAGCCAAGATAGGTCTAGCGGGGAGACCCAGTACTTC.

This chain uses TRBV12-3 or TRBV12-4 with TRBJ1-1; a possible D gene is TRBD1 (6 bases). The V and J ends lost 2 bases and 4 bases respectively, with 8 bases between them. The CDR3 has 13 residues. The CDR3 protein is CASSLKGGTEAFF. The CDR3 DNA is TGTGCCAGCAGTTTAAAAGGGGGCACTGAAGCTTTCTTT.